This entry is about one T cell receptor beta chain. Here immunoSEQ multiplex PCR was the method, and the copy in TCRdb shows in-frame clones only, minus some. The profile covers 100,000 or so clones, with roughly 90% appearing a single time and about 3% taken by the ten largest. This sample is drawn from a study of T cell changes during pregnancy in multiple sclerosis. The sequence was collected from a female donor with multiple sclerosis, enrolled in a pregnancy study. The specimen was peripheral blood, collected after pregnancy.

The CDR3 DNA is TGTGCCAGCAGCTCGGGGAATGGCTACACCTTC. Translation: CASSSGNGYTF. This chain uses TRBV7-9 with TRBJ1-2; D ambiguous. Germline assignment: CDR1 SEHNR and CDR2 FQNEAQ (reference sequence). The CDR3 has 11 amino acids. V gave up 4 bases and J gave up 6 bases, with 6 bases separating them.